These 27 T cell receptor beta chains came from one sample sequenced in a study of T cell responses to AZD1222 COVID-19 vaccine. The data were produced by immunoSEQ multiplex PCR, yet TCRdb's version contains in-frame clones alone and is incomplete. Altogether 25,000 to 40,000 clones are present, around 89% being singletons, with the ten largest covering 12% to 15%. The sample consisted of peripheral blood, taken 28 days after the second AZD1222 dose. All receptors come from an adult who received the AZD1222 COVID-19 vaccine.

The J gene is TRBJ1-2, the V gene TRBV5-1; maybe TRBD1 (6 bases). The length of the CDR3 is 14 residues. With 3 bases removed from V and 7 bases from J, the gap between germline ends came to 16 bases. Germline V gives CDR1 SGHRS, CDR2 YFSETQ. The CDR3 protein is CASSSVQGLGGYTF. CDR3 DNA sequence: TGCGCCAGCAGCTCTGTACAGGGTTTAGGTGGCTACACCTTC.

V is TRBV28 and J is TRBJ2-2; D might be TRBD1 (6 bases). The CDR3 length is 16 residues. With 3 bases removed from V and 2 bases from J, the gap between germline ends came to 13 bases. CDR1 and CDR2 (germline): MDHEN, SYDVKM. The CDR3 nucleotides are TGTGCCAGCAGTTTTCCCGGGACACGTAACACCGGGGAGCTGTTTTTT. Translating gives CASSFPGTRNTGELFF.

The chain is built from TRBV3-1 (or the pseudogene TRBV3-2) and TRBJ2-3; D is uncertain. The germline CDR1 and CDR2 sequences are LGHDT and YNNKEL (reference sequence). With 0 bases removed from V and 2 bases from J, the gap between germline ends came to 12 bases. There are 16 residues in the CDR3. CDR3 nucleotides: TGTGCCAGCAGCCAAGAGACCTGGTATCACACAGATACGCAGTATTTT. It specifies CASSQETWYHTDTQYF.

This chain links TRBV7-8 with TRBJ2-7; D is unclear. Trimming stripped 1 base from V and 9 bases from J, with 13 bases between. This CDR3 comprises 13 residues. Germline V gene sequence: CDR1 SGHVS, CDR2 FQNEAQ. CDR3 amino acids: CASSLGVVARQYF. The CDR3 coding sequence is TGTGCCAGCAGCTTAGGGGTTGTAGCTAGGCAGTACTTC.

CDR3: CASSLPGTGWDGYTF. CDR3 DNA sequence: TGCGCCAGCAGCTTACCAGGGACAGGGTGGGATGGCTACACCTTC. The chain recombines TRBV5-1 with TRBJ1-2; TRBD1 aligns across 9 bases. CDR1 and CDR2 (germline): SGHRS, YFSETQ. This CDR3 has 15 amino acids. V dropped 2 bases and J dropped 6; count of bases not matched to a gene: 8.

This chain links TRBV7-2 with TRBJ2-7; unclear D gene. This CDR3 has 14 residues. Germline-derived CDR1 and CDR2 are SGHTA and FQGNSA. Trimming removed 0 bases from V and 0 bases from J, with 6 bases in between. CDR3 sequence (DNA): TGTGCCAGCAGCTTAGCCTCGACCTCCTACGAGCAGTACTTC. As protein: CASSLASTSYEQYF.

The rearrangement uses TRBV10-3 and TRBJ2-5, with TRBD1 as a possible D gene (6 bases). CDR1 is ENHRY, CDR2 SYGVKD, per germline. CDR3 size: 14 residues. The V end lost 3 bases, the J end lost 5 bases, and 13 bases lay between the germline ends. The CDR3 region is CAISDHRDGETQYF. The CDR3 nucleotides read TGTGCCATCAGTGACCACAGGGACGGGGAGACCCAGTACTTC.

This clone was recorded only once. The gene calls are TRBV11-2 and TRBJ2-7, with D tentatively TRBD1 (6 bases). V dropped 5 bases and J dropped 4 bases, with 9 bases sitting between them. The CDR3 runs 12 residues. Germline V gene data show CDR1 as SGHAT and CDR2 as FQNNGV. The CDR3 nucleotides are TGTGCCAGCAGCGTACAGGGTTACGAGCAGTACTTC. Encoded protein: CASSVQGYEQYF.

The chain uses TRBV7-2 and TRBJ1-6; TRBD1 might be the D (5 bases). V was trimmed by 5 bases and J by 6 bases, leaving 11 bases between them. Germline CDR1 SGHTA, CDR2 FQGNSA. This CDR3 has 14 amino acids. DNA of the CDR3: TGTGCCAGCAGCAGCGGGGCTCTTAATTCACCCCTCCACTTT. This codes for CASSSGALNSPLHF. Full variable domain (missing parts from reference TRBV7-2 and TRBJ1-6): GAGVSQSPSNKVTEKGKDVELRCDPISGHTALYWYRQSLGQGLEFLIYFQGNSAPDKSGLPSDRFSAERTGGSVSTLTIQRTQQEDSAVYLCASSSGALNSPLHFGNGTRLTVT.

The DNA for the CDR3 is TGTGCCAGCAGCAACACCCCGGTTGGGGTCGGTGGCTACACCTTC. Protein product: CASSNTPVGVGGYTF. The chain links TRBV11-3 to TRBJ1-2, with unresolved D. Germline CDR1 is SGHNT and CDR2 is YENEEA. V was cut by 5 bases and J by 7 bases, with 20 bases left in between. This CDR3 comprises 15 residues.

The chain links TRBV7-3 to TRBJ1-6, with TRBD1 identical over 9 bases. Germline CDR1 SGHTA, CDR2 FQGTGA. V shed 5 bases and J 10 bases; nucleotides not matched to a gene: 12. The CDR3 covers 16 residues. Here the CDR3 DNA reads TGTGCCAGCAGCCTCCAGACAGGGGGTCGTGGATCACCCCTCCACTTT. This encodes CASSLQTGGRGSPLHF.

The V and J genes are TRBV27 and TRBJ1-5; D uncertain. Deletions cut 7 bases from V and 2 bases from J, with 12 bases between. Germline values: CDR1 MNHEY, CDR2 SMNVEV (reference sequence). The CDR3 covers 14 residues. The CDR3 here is CASKFRGRNQPQHF. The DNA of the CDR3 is TGTGCCAGCAAGTTCCGAGGGCGCAATCAGCCCCAGCATTTT.

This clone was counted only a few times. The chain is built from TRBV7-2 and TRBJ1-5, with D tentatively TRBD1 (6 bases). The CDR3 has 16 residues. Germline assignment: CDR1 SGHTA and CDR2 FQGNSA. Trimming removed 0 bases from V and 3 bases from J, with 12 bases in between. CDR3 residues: CASSLALQGPNQPQHF. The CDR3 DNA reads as TGTGCCAGCAGCTTAGCGCTACAGGGTCCCAATCAGCCCCAGCATTTT. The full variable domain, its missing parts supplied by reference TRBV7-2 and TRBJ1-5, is GAGVSQSPSNKVTEKGKDVELRCDPISGHTALYWYRQSLGQGLEFLIYFQGNSAPDKSGLPSDRFSAERTGGSVSTLTIQRTQQEDSAVYLCASSLALQGPNQPQHFGDGTRLSIL.

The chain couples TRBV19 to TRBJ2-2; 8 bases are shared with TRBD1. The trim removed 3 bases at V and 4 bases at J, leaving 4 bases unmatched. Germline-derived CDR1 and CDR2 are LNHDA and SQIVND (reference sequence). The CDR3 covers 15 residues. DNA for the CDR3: TGTGCCAGTAGTATGGACAGGGAGTTCACCGGGGAGCTGTTTTTT. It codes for CASSMDREFTGELFF.

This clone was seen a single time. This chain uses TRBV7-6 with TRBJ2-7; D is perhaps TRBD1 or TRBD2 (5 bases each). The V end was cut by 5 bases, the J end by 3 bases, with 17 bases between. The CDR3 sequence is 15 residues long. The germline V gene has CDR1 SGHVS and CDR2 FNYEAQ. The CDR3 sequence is CASSQGPGLSYEQYF. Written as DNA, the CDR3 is TGTGCCAGCAGCCAGGGACCCGGACTCAGCTACGAGCAGTACTTC.

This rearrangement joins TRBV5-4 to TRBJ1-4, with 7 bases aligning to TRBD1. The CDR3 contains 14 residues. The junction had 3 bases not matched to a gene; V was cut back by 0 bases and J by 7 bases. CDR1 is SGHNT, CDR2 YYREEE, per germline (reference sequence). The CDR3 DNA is TGTGCCAGCAGCTTGGGAAGGGGGCCTGAAAAACTGTTTTTT. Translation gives CASSLGRGPEKLFF.

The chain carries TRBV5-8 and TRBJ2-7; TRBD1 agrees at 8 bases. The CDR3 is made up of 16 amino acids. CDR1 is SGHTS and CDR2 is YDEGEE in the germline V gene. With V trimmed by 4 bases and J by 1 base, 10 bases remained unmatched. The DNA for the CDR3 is TGTGCCAGCAGCCTTGGGACAGGAGAAGGGTCCTACGAGCAGTACTTC. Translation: CASSLGTGEGSYEQYF.

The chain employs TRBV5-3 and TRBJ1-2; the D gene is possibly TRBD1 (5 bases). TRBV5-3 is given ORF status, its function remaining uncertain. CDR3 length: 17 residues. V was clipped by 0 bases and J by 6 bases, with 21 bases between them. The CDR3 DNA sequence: TGTGCCAGAAGCTTGGCGGTATCAGGGACCCCTATCCATGGCTACACCTTC. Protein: CARSLAVSGTPIHGYTF.

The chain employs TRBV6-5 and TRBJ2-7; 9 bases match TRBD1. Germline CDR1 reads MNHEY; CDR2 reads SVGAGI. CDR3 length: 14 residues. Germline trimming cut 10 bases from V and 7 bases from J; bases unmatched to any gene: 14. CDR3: CATSGGQGVWEQYF. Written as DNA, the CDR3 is TGTGCCACCTCAGGGGGACAGGGTGTGTGGGAGCAGTACTTC.

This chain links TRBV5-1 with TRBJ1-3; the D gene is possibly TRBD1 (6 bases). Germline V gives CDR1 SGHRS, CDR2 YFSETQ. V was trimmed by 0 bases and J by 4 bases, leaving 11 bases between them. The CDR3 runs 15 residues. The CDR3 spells CASSLASGVGNTIYF. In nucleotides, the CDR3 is TGCGCCAGCAGCTTGGCTTCAGGGGTCGGAAACACCATATATTTT.

The CDR3 coding sequence is TGTGCCAGTAGTGAAACAGGGGGCCGCGGCTATGGCTACACCTTC. Protein: CASSETGGRGYGYTF. This chain uses TRBV19 with TRBJ1-2, with 9 bases identical to TRBD1. The CDR3 totals 15 residues. Trimming removed 5 bases from V and 4 bases from J; junction bases left unmatched: 8. Germline-derived CDR1 and CDR2 are LNHDA and SQIVND (reference sequence).

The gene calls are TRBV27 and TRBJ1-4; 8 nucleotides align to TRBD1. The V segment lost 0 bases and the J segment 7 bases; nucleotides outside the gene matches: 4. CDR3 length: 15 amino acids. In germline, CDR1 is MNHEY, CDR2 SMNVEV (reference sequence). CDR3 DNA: TGTGCCAGCAGTTTATCGTTGACAGGGGCTGAAAAACTGTTTTTT. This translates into CASSLSLTGAEKLFF.

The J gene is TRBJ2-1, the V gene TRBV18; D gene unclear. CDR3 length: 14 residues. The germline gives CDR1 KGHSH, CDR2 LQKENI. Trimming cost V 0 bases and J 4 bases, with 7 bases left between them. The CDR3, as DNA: TGTGCCAGCTCACCACCGAACAGATACAATGAGCAGTTCTTC. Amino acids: CASSPPNRYNEQFF.

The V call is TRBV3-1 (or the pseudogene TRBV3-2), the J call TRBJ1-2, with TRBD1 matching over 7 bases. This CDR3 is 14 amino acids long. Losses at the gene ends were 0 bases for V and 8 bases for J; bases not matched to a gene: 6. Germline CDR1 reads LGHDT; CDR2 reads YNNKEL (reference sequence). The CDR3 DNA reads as TGTGCCAGCAGCCAAGATCCAGTGGACAGGGGCTACACCTTC. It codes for CASSQDPVDRGYTF.

The CDR3 sequence is CASSLLWQGFYEQYF. The CDR3 DNA follows: TGTGCCAGCAGCTTGTTGTGGCAGGGTTTCTACGAGCAGTACTTC. The chain recombines TRBV5-8 with TRBJ2-7; D possibly corresponds to TRBD1 (5 bases). The germline V gene encodes CDR1 SGHTS and CDR2 YDEGEE. The CDR3 totals 15 residues. V lost 1 base to trimming and J lost 3 bases, with 14 bases between them.

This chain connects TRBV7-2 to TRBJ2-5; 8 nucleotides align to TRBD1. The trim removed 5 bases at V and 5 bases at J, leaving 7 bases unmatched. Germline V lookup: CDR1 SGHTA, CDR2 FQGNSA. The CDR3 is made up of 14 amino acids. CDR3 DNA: TGTGCCAGCAGCGCCCCAGGGGGCCGGGAGACCCAGTACTTC. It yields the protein CASSAPGGRETQYF.

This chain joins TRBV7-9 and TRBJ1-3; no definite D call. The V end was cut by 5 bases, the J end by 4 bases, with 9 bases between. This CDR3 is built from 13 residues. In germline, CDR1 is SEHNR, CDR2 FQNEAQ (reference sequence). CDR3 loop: CASSMKDGNTIYF. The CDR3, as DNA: TGTGCCAGCAGCATGAAGGACGGAAACACCATATATTTT.